The next 22 T cell receptor beta chains were all read from a single sample in a study of response to subunit inactivated influenza vaccine. TCRdb recomputed calls from the RT-PCR reads with MiXCR, one row per CDR3 protein. In the table there are 550,000 to 600,000 distinct CDR3 sequences, 10% to 15% of which are singletons. The input for sequencing was PBMCs from blood, taken on the day of vaccination. These receptors came from a man aged 45 to 65 who received an inactivated influenza vaccine.

The chain carries TRBV20-1 and TRBJ2-1; 9 nucleotides match TRBD2. This CDR3 comprises 15 residues. V lost 1 base and J lost 5; bases outside the gene matches: 6. Looked up from germline, CDR1 is DFQATT and CDR2 is SNEGSKA (reference sequence). CDR3 nucleotides: TGCAGTGCTAGAGGATTACTAGCGGGCCACAATGAGCAGTTCTTC. This gives the protein CSARGLLAGHNEQFF.

Only a few counts were recorded for this clonotype. The chain recombines TRBV15 with TRBJ2-2; 8 nucleotides line up with TRBD2. CDR3 size: 16 residues. Trimming removed 3 bases from V and 0 bases from J; junction bases left unmatched: 3. The V gene's germline CDR1 is LNHNV and CDR2 YYDKDF (reference sequence). CDR3 in amino acids: CATSSPGGANTGELFF. The CDR3 nucleotides are TGTGCCACCAGCAGCCCGGGGGGGGCGAACACCGGGGAGCTGTTTTTT.

This clonotype was counted ten times or more. The genes are TRBV29-1 and TRBJ2-1; 7 positions agree with TRBD1. Germline V gene lookup returns CDR1 SQVTM and CDR2 ANQGSEA. The CDR3 extends over 14 amino acids. The J segment lost 13 bases and the V segment lost 4 bases, leaving 16 bases of the junction unmatched. As DNA, the CDR3 is TGCAGCGTTGCCGGGACAGCGCTTGAAAGGGGTCAGTTCTTC. Its translation: CSVAGTALERGQFF.

The chain carries TRBV29-1 and TRBJ1-1; tentative D call: TRBD1 (6 bases). CDR3 size: 15 residues. V was trimmed by 7 bases and J by 0 bases, leaving 18 bases between them. Germline-derived CDR1 and CDR2 are SQVTM and ANQGSEA. Written as DNA, the CDR3 is TGCAGCGGATTCAGACAGGTCTCCATGAACACTGAAGCTTTCTTT. Translated, it gives CSGFRQVSMNTEAFF.

The chain recombines TRBV5-1 with TRBJ2-1; the match to TRBD1 covers 10 bases. Germline CDR1 is SGHRS and CDR2 is YFSETQ. Trimming took 7 bases from V and 0 from J; bases not matched to a gene: 10. This CDR3 is 17 amino acids long. CDR3 bases: TGCGCCAGCTTCCGGGACAGGGGTCGGAGCTCCTACAATGAGCAGTTCTTC. Amino acid sequence: CASFRDRGRSSYNEQFF.

This clonotype was counted a few times. The V and J genes are TRBV19 and TRBJ2-1; D possibly uses TRBD1 or TRBD2 (5 bases each). This CDR3 region has 14 residues. Trimming pared 3 bases from V and 14 bases from J, leaving 20 bases between. Germline values: CDR1 LNHDA, CDR2 SQIVND (reference sequence). The CDR3 DNA reads as TGTGCCAGTAGTATGGGGGTGAGAGGCGGGTCTGAGTTCTTC. Protein: CASSMGVRGGSEFF.

The chain has TRBV5-5 and TRBJ2-7; D not certain. The germline V gene encodes CDR1 SGHKS and CDR2 YYEKEE (reference sequence). V was pared by 0 bases and J by 3 bases, with 16 bases between. The CDR3 has 16 amino acids. Here the CDR3 reads CASSLGHQASFYEQYF. Written as DNA, the CDR3 is TGTGCCAGCAGCTTGGGACACCAGGCCTCTTTCTACGAGCAGTACTTC.

This clonotype occurred many times. The chain combines TRBV12-3 or TRBV12-4 with TRBJ2-2; D tentatively reads TRBD1 or TRBD2 (5 bases each). Trimming shortened V by 1 base and J by 0 bases, and 21 bases separated the two germline ends. The CDR3 extends over 20 amino acids. In DNA form, the CDR3 reads TGTGCCAGCAGTTTAGTATTCATCTTTACCCGGGACGCGAACACCGGGGAGCTGTTTTTT. Translating gives CASSLVFIFTRDANTGELFF.

V usage is TRBV12-3 or TRBV12-4 and J usage is TRBJ2-3; 11 positions match TRBD2. This CDR3 is 18 amino acids long. The V segment lost 3 bases and the J segment 6 bases; nucleotides outside the gene matches: 14. The CDR3 protein is CASSFKSGTSGRRDTQYF. DNA of the CDR3: TGTGCCAGCAGTTTTAAGTCGGGGACTAGCGGCCGACGGGATACGCAGTATTTT.

This clonotype was recorded a few times. This sequence joins TRBV7-2 and TRBJ2-1; 7 bases fit TRBD1. This CDR3 contains 14 residues. V dropped 5 bases and J dropped 8; count of bases not matched to a gene: 9. Germline CDR1 SGHTA, CDR2 FQGNSA. The CDR3 DNA reads TGTGCCAGCAGCACCCGACAGGGACCCGATGAGCAGTTCTTC. This sequence encodes CASSTRQGPDEQFF.

There are many counts of this clonotype. The V gene is TRBV15, the J gene TRBJ2-6; tentative D call: TRBD1 (5 bases). The CDR3 consists of 15 residues. Per germline, CDR1 LNHNV and CDR2 YYDKDF (reference sequence). Trimming shortened V by 5 bases and J by 4 bases, and 12 bases separated the two germline ends. The CDR3, as DNA: TGTGCCACCAGCTCCCGGACAACCGGGGCCAACGTCCTGACTTTC. Translated: CATSSRTTGANVLTF.

Only a few counts were recorded for this clonotype. The genes are TRBV5-1 and TRBJ2-5; TRBD2 matches at 10 bases. V lost 0 bases to trimming and J lost 1 base; unmatched junction nucleotides: 6. The length of the CDR3 is 17 residues. Germline V gives CDR1 SGHRS, CDR2 YFSETQ. This CDR3 reads CASSLDPSGGSQETQYF. The CDR3, as DNA: TGCGCCAGCAGCTTGGACCCTAGCGGGGGCTCCCAAGAGACCCAGTACTTC.

V and J are TRBV5-5 and TRBJ2-3, with 10 bases that match TRBD2. Germline lookup yields CDR1 SGHKS and CDR2 YYEKEE (reference sequence). Trimming at V came to 5 bases and at J to 3 bases, leaving 6 bases not matched to a gene. CDR3 length: 15 amino acids. The CDR3 protein is CASSKERGGTDTQYF. In DNA, the CDR3 is TGTGCCAGCAGTAAAGAGCGGGGGGGTACAGATACGCAGTATTTT.

V gene TRBV20-1 combines with J gene TRBJ1-1; D is unresolved. There are 13 residues in the CDR3. Germline V gives CDR1 DFQATT, CDR2 SNEGSKA (reference sequence). Trimming removed 3 bases from V and 1 base from J, with 9 bases in between. Here the CDR3 reads CSASVLSNTEAFF. In nucleotides, the CDR3 is TGCAGTGCTAGCGTTCTGTCGAACACTGAAGCTTTCTTT.

J is TRBJ2-5 and V is TRBV24-1; D is perhaps TRBD1 (6 bases). With 4 bases removed from V and 5 bases from J, the gap between germline ends came to 16 bases. The length of the CDR3 is 15 residues. Germline V gene lookup returns CDR1 KGHDR and CDR2 SFDVKD. CDR3 in DNA: TGTGCCACCAGTGACAGCAGGGGTCTGGAGGAGACCCAGTACTTC. As protein: CATSDSRGLEETQYF.

In this sample, this clonotype turned up a few times. The chain joins TRBV20-1 to TRBJ2-1; possibly TRBD2 for D (6 bases). The V end was cut by 6 bases, the J end by 4 bases, with 28 bases between. CDR1 is DFQATT and CDR2 is SNEGSKA in the germline V gene (reference sequence). CDR3 length: 18 residues. CDR3: CSASRLREWGVAYNEQFF. The CDR3 DNA is TGCAGTGCCAGTCGCTTGAGGGAGTGGGGGGTAGCTTACAATGAGCAGTTCTTC.

This clonotype was observed a few times. V and J are TRBV18 and TRBJ2-3, with D tentatively TRBD1 (5 bases). CDR1 and CDR2 from the germline V gene are KGHSH and LQKENI. V lost 2 bases to trimming and J lost 4 bases, with 13 bases between them. The CDR3 is 15 amino acids. CDR3 loop: CASSPGQGRADTQYF. CDR3 nucleotide sequence: TGTGCCAGCTCACCAGGGCAGGGTCGCGCAGATACGCAGTATTTT.

This clonotype was recorded at least ten times. The chain's CDR3 is CAISEQQRAGTEAFF. In DNA form, the CDR3 reads TGTGCCATCAGTGAGCAGCAGAGGGCCGGCACTGAAGCTTTCTTT. The chain couples TRBV10-3 to TRBJ1-1; no clear D. With 2 bases removed from V and 4 bases from J, the gap between germline ends came to 14 bases. CDR1 ENHRY and CDR2 SYGVKD come from the germline V gene. There are 15 residues in the CDR3.

This clonotype was detected ten times or more. The chain has TRBV29-1 and TRBJ2-3; possibly TRBD1 for D (6 bases). Germline V gene lookup returns CDR1 SQVTM and CDR2 ANQGSEA. This CDR3 comprises 15 residues. V was shortened by 6 bases and J by 9 bases, with 25 bases between the two germline ends. CDR3 amino acids: CSVGGRHLGLPTQYF. CDR3 DNA: TGCAGCGTAGGGGGTCGGCATCTGGGGCTACCGACGCAGTATTTT.

The chain is built from TRBV18 and TRBJ2-6, with 9 bases aligning to TRBD1. Germline CDR1 reads KGHSH; CDR2 reads LQKENI. CDR3 length: 16 amino acids. J lost 4 bases, V lost 8 bases, and 9 bases had no gene match. CDR3 region: CASAPGQGLGANVLTF. The CDR3 DNA reads as TGTGCCAGCGCCCCGGGACAGGGTCTCGGGGCCAACGTCCTGACTTTC.

This clonotype was counted a few times. Written as DNA, the CDR3 is TGTGCCAGCAGCCAAAACCCCCTAGCGGGCTACAATGAGCAGTTCTTC. Protein: CASSQNPLAGYNEQFF. The V gene is TRBV7-2, the J gene TRBJ2-1, with 8 bases matching TRBD2. This CDR3 has 16 residues. CDR1 is SGHTA, CDR2 FQGNSA, per germline. Trimming removed 5 bases from V and 3 bases from J; junction bases left unmatched: 9. Drawing the rest from reference TRBV7-2 and TRBJ2-1, the complete variable domain is GAGVSQSPSNKVTEKGKDVELRCDPISGHTALYWYRQSLGQGLEFLIYFQGNSAPDKSGLPSDRFSAERTGGSVSTLTIQRTQQEDSAVYLCASSQNPLAGYNEQFFGPGTRLTVL.

This clonotype appeared many times. CDR3 nucleotides: TGTGCCAGCAGCCCCCGACTAGCGGGAGGACCAGATACGCAGTATTTT. Translation gives CASSPRLAGGPDTQYF. This chain links TRBV7-9 with TRBJ2-3, with 13 bases that match TRBD2. The germline V gene encodes CDR1 SEHNR and CDR2 FQNEAQ (reference sequence). The V segment lost 5 bases and the J segment 4 bases; nucleotides outside the gene matches: 6. This CDR3 region has 16 residues.